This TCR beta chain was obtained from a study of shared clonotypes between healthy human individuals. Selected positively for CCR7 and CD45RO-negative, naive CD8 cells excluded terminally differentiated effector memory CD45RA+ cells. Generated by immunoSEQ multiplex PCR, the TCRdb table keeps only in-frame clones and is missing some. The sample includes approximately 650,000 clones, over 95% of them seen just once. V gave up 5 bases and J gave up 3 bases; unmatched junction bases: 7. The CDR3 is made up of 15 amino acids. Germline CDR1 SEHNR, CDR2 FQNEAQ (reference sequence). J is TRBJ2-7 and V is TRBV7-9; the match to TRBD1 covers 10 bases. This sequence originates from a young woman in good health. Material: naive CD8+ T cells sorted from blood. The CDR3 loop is CASSQGTGAYYEQYF. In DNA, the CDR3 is TGTGCCAGCAGCCAGGGGACAGGGGCCTACTACGAGCAGTACTTC.